The T cell receptor (beta chain) described here comes from a study of CD8+ T cells in alopecia areata. Extraction of RNA preceded its reverse transcription into cDNA, which served as the sequencing template. Some clones are missing from TCRdb's copy, which holds only in-frame ones; the method was immunoSEQ multiplex PCR. The sample carries 13,000 or so clones, about 56% recorded once. From germline, CDR1 is SEHNR and CDR2 FQNEAQ (reference sequence). Trimming removed 5 bases from V and 4 bases from J, with 15 bases in between. The CDR3 length is 15 residues. Samples from alopecia areata patients were lesional scalp punch biopsies and peripheral blood.

The sequencing sample was made of skin. The chain carries TRBV7-9 and TRBJ2-1, with D possibly being TRBD1 (6 bases). The sequence was obtained from a human donor with alopecia areata. This CDR3 is CASSLWTDLYNEQFF. The CDR3 coding sequence is TGTGCCAGCAGCCTCTGGACAGACCTTTACAATGAGCAGTTCTTC.